The T cell receptor beta chain under discussion was sequenced for a study of response to subunit inactivated influenza vaccine (dated by TCRdb to about 2018). Background for the entire study: Deep quantitative profiling of the T cell receptor repertoire was used in the study to follow responses to a trivalent subunit inactivated influenza vaccine.

What the authors observed across the whole study: It was suggested by the authors that each seasonal influenza vaccination may recruit only a limited number of new T cells.

This clonotype was seen repeatedly, ten times or more. Its antigen is unknown. No per-base quality is available; no much larger clone lies one base away. Receptor amplification or capture employed RT-PCR. Sequencing took place on an Illumina HiSeq 2500. Through fastp at Q25 and MiXCR, TCRdb rebuilt clones from the public reads, retaining in-frame beta chains. Entries are consolidated by CDR3 protein sequence, retaining the most common genes and DNA. The table for this sample lists about half a million distinct CDR3 sequences; approximately 7.6% of them were counted only once. The biggest ten clones account for 13% of the sample. Sequencing used PBMCs from blood, obtained around 25 months after vaccination. This receptor was obtained from a man between 50 and 69 years old who received an inactivated influenza vaccine. Donor details come from another sample of the same person, matched by shared clones.

CDR3 reads: CASSLYSTSGETQYF. The base sequence is TGCGCCAGCAGCCTATACTCCACTAGCGGGGAGACCCAGTACTTC. The chain is assembled from TRBV5-1 and TRBJ2-5; 9 central nucleotides agree with TRBD2. The CDR3 starts with the cysteine, ends with the phenylalanine, and has 15 residues. The kept DNA is CDR3 alone, 45 bases in frame from the first base. From the germline V gene, CDR1 is SGHRS and CDR2 is YFSETQ. Trimmed from V: 4 bases; trimmed from J: 5 bases; junction bases lacking a gene match: 9.